Many counts were recorded for the clone carrying this T cell receptor (beta chain). What it recognizes is unknown. Time point given: persistent/refractory GD, antithyroid drugs over 5 years with positive TRAb. With RNA extracted from PBMCs as input, the TCR library was made. The data originate from a study of regulatory T cells in long-lasting Graves disease. Whole-study context: It was over 5 years of antithyroid drugs, with positive TSH receptor antibodies, that meant persistent Graves' disease. Study conclusions and caveats: Possibly, accuracy suffered from the small sample size. It was in persistent disease that TRBV28, TRBJ1-2 and TRBJ2-5 were favored.

To make TCR beta libraries, researchers used iRepertoire HTBI primers and Arm-PCR of CDR3 regions. TCRdb itself ran the multiplex PCR reads through MiXCR, one entry per CDR3 protein. Of around 500,000 distinct CDR3 sequences detected, around 21% appear once; the ten largest clones hold 7.8%. The CDR3 is 12 amino acids. CDR1 is SGHTA, CDR2 FQGNSA, per germline. The sequence was obtained from a female donor with Graves disease. This chain links TRBV7-2 with TRBJ2-7, with 8 bases fitting TRBD1. Here the sequenced sample was peripheral blood mononuclear cells (PBMCs), taken when the disease was refractory, from a patient treated with antithyroid drugs. CDR3 in amino acids: CASQGATYEQYF. In nucleotides, the CDR3 is TGTGCGAGCCAGGGGGCTACTTACGAGCAGTACTTC. The whole variable domain, remainder taken from reference TRBV7-2 and TRBJ2-7, is GAGVSQSPSNKVTEKGKDVELRCDPISGHTALYWYRQSLGQGLEFLIYFQGNSAPDKSGLPSDRFSAERTGGSVSTLTIQRTQQEDSAVYLCASQGATYEQYFGPGTRLTVT.